The 11 T cell receptor beta chains in this list originate from one sample, sequenced in a study of CXCR3-negative and CXCR3-positive naive CD8 T cells. For these TCRs, the target antigens are not known. The method, 5' RACE with UMI labels, was used to prepare the TRB cDNA libraries. From its re-call of the 5' RACE reads, TCRdb lists each CDR3 protein once, without DNA. The sample totals about 85,000 distinct CDR3 sequences. General observations from the study: A higher hydrophobicity marked the TRB CDR3s of CXCR3-positive naive cells versus CXCR3-negative naive cells.

Sequenced input: naive CXCR3+ CD8+ T cells from blood. The subset here: CD45RO-CCR7+CD27+CD95- naive CD8+ T cells expressing CXCR3 (TNR3+). The receptors were gathered from a human donor in good health. Some clones in this sample may be carry-over from other donors' samples.

The chain is built from TRBV5-4 and TRBJ2-1; TCRdb indicates TRBD1, and absent DNA this call remains unverified. This CDR3 is built from 16 residues. The germline gives CDR1 SGHNT, CDR2 YYREEE (reference sequence). CDR3 sequence reads: CASSSTGGPSYNEQFF.

The chain uses TRBV4-2 and TRBJ2-1; TCRdb indicates TRBD1, and absent DNA this call remains unverified. Germline V gene data show CDR1 as LGHNA and CDR2 as YNFKEQ. The CDR3 is made up of 14 amino acids. This CDR3 is CASRGRESYNEQFF.

The CDR3 loop is CASNPLVKAGELFF. The chain couples TRBV5-6 to TRBJ2-2; TCRdb proposes TRBD1, but this gene call is untestable without DNA. This CDR3 comprises 14 residues. Germline CDR1 is SGHDT and CDR2 is YYEEEE.

This chain connects TRBV6-5 to TRBJ2-7; lacking DNA, the TRBD1 call made by TCRdb goes unchecked. The CDR3 extends over 19 amino acids. Looked up from germline, CDR1 is MNHEY and CDR2 is SVGAGI. CDR3 sequence reads: CASSPQAGAYTTTSYEQYF.

This chain uses TRBV3-1 with TRBJ2-7; the TCRdb D gene call, TRBD1, has no DNA to confirm it. CDR1 and CDR2 from the germline V gene are LGHDT and YNNKEL (reference sequence). The CDR3 covers 17 residues. The CDR3 loop reads CASSQDRGHGTPGEQYF.

V and J are TRBV18 and TRBJ2-2; TCRdb calls TRBD2, which cannot be checked without DNA. This CDR3 comprises 18 residues. Germline CDR1 reads KGHSH; CDR2 reads LQKENI. The CDR3 protein is CASSRGLAGAPNTGELFF.

The chain carries TRBV11-1 and TRBJ2-7; TCRdb outputs TRBD1, but without DNA this stays unchecked. The CDR3 totals 19 residues. In germline, CDR1 is SGHAT, CDR2 FQDESV (reference sequence). This CDR3 is CASSFATRHGTGTPYEQYF.

This sequence joins TRBV5-5 and TRBJ2-3; with no DNA, the TCRdb D assignment of TRBD1 cannot be verified. Germline V gene data show CDR1 as SGHKS and CDR2 as YYEKEE (reference sequence). This CDR3 has 13 amino acids. CDR3 in amino acids: CASSYTGTGTQYF.

The chain couples TRBV7-3 to TRBJ2-7; the D call from TCRdb, TRBD2, cannot be confirmed without DNA. CDR3 size: 14 residues. The germline V gene encodes CDR1 SGHTA and CDR2 FQGTGA. CDR3 protein: CASSPLAGSLEQYF.

This chain joins TRBV14 and TRBJ2-7; TCRdb outputs TRBD1, but without DNA this stays unchecked. This CDR3 region has 14 residues. Per germline, CDR1 SGHDN and CDR2 FVKESK. Here the CDR3 reads CASSPRDRDYEQYF.

The rearrangement uses TRBV29-1 and TRBJ2-3; no DNA is available, so the TRBD2 call from TCRdb remains unchecked. The CDR3 totals 14 residues. Per the germline V gene, CDR1 is SQVTM and CDR2 is ANQGSEA. CDR3 amino acids: CSVAGLTSTDTQYF.